A single sample gave rise to the 32 T cell receptor beta chains below, sequenced in a study of T cells in Graves' hyperthyroidism and ophthalmopathy. Researchers amplified the TCR beta CDR3 regions from RNA transcripts. In the first-round RT-PCR of the TCR CDR3, the HTBI primer set was used. TCRdb used MiXCR to reprocess the multiplex PCR reads, holding one entry per CDR3 protein. The table lists approximately 590,000 distinct CDR3 sequences, 15% to 18% of them singletons, with under 8% in the top ten. Sequencing was performed on blood. These TCRs come from a woman in her thirties with Graves' hyperthyroidism.

Only a few counts were recorded for this clonotype. The V and J genes are TRBV6-6 and TRBJ2-7, with D perhaps TRBD1 or TRBD2 (5 bases each). Trimming shortened V by 1 base and J by 2 bases, and 15 bases separated the two germline ends. The germline CDR1 and CDR2 sequences are MNHNY and SVGAGI (reference sequence). The length of the CDR3 is 16 residues. The CDR3 region has the DNA TGTGCCAGCAGTTACTTGACAGTAAAACTAGCCTACGAGCAGTACTTC. It specifies CASSYLTVKLAYEQYF.

This clonotype was picked up many times. The rearrangement joins TRBV29-1 to TRBJ2-1; D may be TRBD2 (6 bases). V shed 1 base and J shed 0 bases, with 10 bases lying between them. Germline CDR1 is SQVTM and CDR2 is ANQGSEA. This CDR3 comprises 15 residues. CDR3 nucleotides: TGCAGCGTTGAAGGCGGCGGGGTCTCCTACAATGAGCAGTTCTTC. It codes for CSVEGGGVSYNEQFF.

This clonotype has just a few counts. V is TRBV5-1 and J is TRBJ1-6; D is unresolved. V was pared by 1 base and J by 0 bases, with 5 bases between. The CDR3 is 15 amino acids. Germline CDR1 SGHRS, CDR2 YFSETQ. The CDR3 loop is CASSLMSSYNSPLHF. In nucleotides, the CDR3 is TGCGCCAGCAGCTTGATGAGCTCCTATAATTCACCCCTCCACTTT.

This clonotype was observed at least ten times. The chain couples TRBV7-2 to TRBJ2-7; D uncertain. The CDR3 is 13 amino acids. Germline V gene lookup returns CDR1 SGHTA and CDR2 FQGNSA. V lost 1 base to trimming and J lost 6 bases, with 10 bases between them. This CDR3 is CASSLGATGEQYF. In DNA, the CDR3 is TGTGCCAGCAGCTTAGGAGCTACTGGCGAGCAGTACTTC.

This clonotype was seen only a few times. CDR3 amino acids: CANSDRAYEQYF. Here the CDR3 DNA reads TGTGCCAACTCCGACAGAGCCTACGAGCAGTACTTC. The chain couples TRBV2 to TRBJ2-7; weak D call: TRBD1 (5 bases). Trimming took 10 bases from V and 2 from J, leaving 12 bases between them. The germline V gene encodes CDR1 SNHLY and CDR2 FYNNEI. CDR3 length: 12 amino acids.

This clonotype was seen many times. This chain uses TRBV3-1 with TRBJ2-3, with TRBD2 matching 7 bases. The CDR3 consists of 15 residues. The V gene end was trimmed by 0 bases and the J gene end by 6 bases; junction bases not matched to a gene: 6. CDR1 and CDR2 (germline): LGHDT, YNNKEL (reference sequence). The CDR3 nucleotides are TGTGCCAGCAGCCAAGAAACGCGGGAGAGGGATACGCAGTATTTT. Its translation: CASSQETRERDTQYF.

This clonotype was detected ten times or more. The chain carries TRBV6-2 or TRBV6-3 and TRBJ1-1, with TRBD1 matching over 7 bases. Germline values: CDR1 MNHEY, CDR2 SVGEGT. CDR3 size: 10 residues. V lost 11 bases and J lost 10; bases outside the gene matches: 7. The CDR3 sequence: CAAGQVGAFF. CDR3 DNA: TGTGCCGCAGGACAGGTGGGAGCTTTCTTT.

The CDR3 region has the DNA TGTGCCAGCAGGCCCCGACAGGCGAGGGACGAGCAGTACTTC. Translation gives CASRPRQARDEQYF. The chain carries TRBV27 and TRBJ2-7, with D possibly being TRBD1 (6 bases). This CDR3 has 14 amino acids. Trimming cost V 6 bases and J 5 bases, with 17 bases left between them. Germline CDR1 is MNHEY and CDR2 is SMNVEV (reference sequence).

This clonotype came up many times. The chain links TRBV7-2 to TRBJ2-7, with a possible D match to TRBD2 (5 bases). V lost 5 bases to trimming and J lost 0 bases, with 14 bases between them. Per germline, CDR1 SGHTA and CDR2 FQGNSA. The length of the CDR3 is 15 residues. CDR3 sequence (DNA): TGTGCCAGCAGCGCCTACCTTGGGAGCTCCTACGAGCAGTACTTC. Protein: CASSAYLGSSYEQYF.

This clonotype was seen repeatedly, ten times or more. CDR3 sequence (DNA): TGTGCCAGCAGCCCCGGACAGGGTCCAGGTGAGCAGTTCTTC. Protein product: CASSPGQGPGEQFF. The rearrangement uses TRBV5-5 and TRBJ2-1, with 8 bases matching TRBD1. The CDR3 consists of 14 residues. Germline values: CDR1 SGHKS, CDR2 YYEKEE (reference sequence). V shed 4 bases, J shed 9 bases, and the junction held 9 bases outside the gene matches.

The chain couples TRBV20-1 to TRBJ2-2; D not certain. V gave up 4 bases and J gave up 6 bases, with 18 bases separating them. CDR1 DFQATT and CDR2 SNEGSKA come from the germline V gene (reference sequence). The CDR3 contains 15 residues. The CDR3 coding sequence is TGCAGTGCTACACCGGGCAGTGGTATCCCCGGGGAGCTGTTTTTT. The encoded protein is CSATPGSGIPGELFF.

This clonotype was counted at least ten times. J is TRBJ2-7 and V is TRBV2; D call uncertain. The CDR3 consists of 10 residues. Trimming removed 8 bases at V and 4 bases at J, with 6 bases between. CDR1 is SNHLY and CDR2 is FYNNEI in the germline V gene. The CDR3 spells CASEQYEQYF. CDR3 in DNA: TGTGCCAGCGAGCAATACGAGCAGTACTTC.

This clonotype was picked up many times. V and J are TRBV28 and TRBJ1-1; D is undetermined. Germline assignment: CDR1 MDHEN and CDR2 SYDVKM. Trimming removed 8 bases at V and 9 bases at J, with 10 bases between. The CDR3 spans 10 residues. The CDR3 loop is CASPGRKAFF. The CDR3 DNA sequence: TGTGCCAGCCCTGGCAGGAAAGCTTTCTTT.

With respect to this clonotype: A read error may be the cause here, since a much bigger clone is one base away. The chain joins TRBV13 to TRBJ2-3; 15 bases map to TRBD2. The CDR3 covers 18 residues. After removal of 0 bases from V and 1 base from J, the junction contained 2 bases not matched to a gene. Germline CDR1 reads PRHDT; CDR2 reads FYEKMQ (reference sequence). The DNA for the CDR3 is TGTGCCAGCAGCTTAGGAGGACTAGCGGGAGGGGGCACAGATACGCAGTATTTT. Translating gives CASSLGGLAGGGTDTQYF.

J is TRBJ2-1 and V is TRBV10-3; TRBD1 agrees at 7 bases. With 0 bases clipped from V and 6 bases from J, the junction kept 8 bases outside the gene matches. Germline lookup yields CDR1 ENHRY and CDR2 SYGVKD. The CDR3 has 16 residues. CDR3 nucleotides: TGTGCCATCAGTGAGTCACGACAGGGCCCTTCCAATGAGCAGTTCTTC. Translated, it gives CAISESRQGPSNEQFF.

This chain uses TRBV9 with TRBJ2-1, with D tentatively TRBD1 (5 bases). This CDR3 is 13 amino acids long. Trimming removed 0 bases at V and 6 bases at J, with 7 bases between. The V gene's germline CDR1 is SGDLS and CDR2 YYNGEE. The CDR3 loop reads CASSVATGNEQFF. In nucleotides, the CDR3 is TGTGCCAGCAGCGTAGCTACAGGCAATGAGCAGTTCTTC.

This clonotype was counted ten times or more. V gene TRBV9 combines with J gene TRBJ2-7; 9 positions match TRBD2. V trimming: 4 bases; J trimming: 4 bases; junction bases outside the gene matches: 9. This CDR3 has 15 amino acids. The germline V gene encodes CDR1 SGDLS and CDR2 YYNGEE. This chain's CDR3 is CASSQTSGPLYEQYF. The CDR3 DNA follows: TGTGCCAGCAGCCAGACTAGCGGACCCCTTTACGAGCAGTACTTC.

The V gene is TRBV19, the J gene TRBJ2-7, with 7 bases fitting TRBD2. The CDR3 covers 13 residues. V dropped 6 bases and J dropped 4; count of bases not matched to a gene: 6. Germline V gene sequence: CDR1 LNHDA, CDR2 SQIVND (reference sequence). The CDR3 loop reads CASSPHGGYEQYF. The CDR3 DNA follows: TGTGCCAGTAGCCCCCACGGGGGGTACGAGCAGTACTTC.

The rearrangement links TRBV19 to TRBJ1-5; weak D call: TRBD1 (6 bases). Per germline, CDR1 LNHDA and CDR2 SQIVND (reference sequence). The CDR3 has 16 residues. Trimming removed 0 bases at V and 4 bases at J, with 13 bases between. Here the CDR3 DNA reads TGTGCCAGTAGTATAGATGTTCGGCAGGGGAATCAGCCCCAGCATTTT. Its translation is CASSIDVRQGNQPQHF.

This clonotype was recorded at least ten times. This rearrangement joins TRBV5-1 to TRBJ2-5; 12 positions match TRBD1. The germline V gene encodes CDR1 SGHRS and CDR2 YFSETQ. The CDR3 has 19 residues. With V trimmed by 2 bases and J by 2 bases, 13 bases remained unmatched. This CDR3 is CASSFGGTGGFVRQETQYF. As DNA, the CDR3 is TGCGCCAGCAGCTTTGGAGGGACAGGGGGCTTCGTGAGGCAAGAGACCCAGTACTTC.

This clonotype was seen many times. The CDR3 sequence: CASSQGRTHTDTQYF. CDR3 coding DNA: TGTGCCAGCAGCCAGGGGCGGACGCACACAGATACGCAGTATTTT. This rearrangement joins TRBV3-1 to TRBJ2-3; D possibly corresponds to TRBD1 (5 bases). This CDR3 region has 15 residues. With 3 bases removed from V and 2 bases from J, the gap between germline ends came to 12 bases. Germline assignment: CDR1 LGHDT and CDR2 YNNKEL (reference sequence).

V usage is TRBV29-1 and J usage is TRBJ2-3; TRBD1 aligns across 10 bases. J lost 1 base, V lost 4 bases, and 2 bases had no gene match. The CDR3 is made up of 14 amino acids. Looked up from germline, CDR1 is SQVTM and CDR2 is ANQGSEA. The CDR3 loop reads CSVAGTGGTDTQYF. CDR3 in DNA: TGCAGCGTTGCCGGGACAGGGGGCACAGATACGCAGTATTTT.

The chain joins TRBV28 to TRBJ1-6; D is uncertain. The CDR3 covers 16 residues. V was clipped by 6 bases and J by 4 bases, with 16 bases between them. Germline V lookup: CDR1 MDHEN, CDR2 SYDVKM. CDR3 loop: CASSPSGESYNSPLHF. Written as DNA, the CDR3 is TGTGCCAGCAGCCCCAGCGGGGAGTCGTATAATTCACCCCTCCACTTT.

There are a few counts of this clonotype. The chain links TRBV9 to TRBJ2-7; weak D call: TRBD1 (6 bases). CDR1 is SGDLS, CDR2 YYNGEE, per germline. The CDR3 totals 14 residues. V gave up 0 bases and J gave up 5 bases, with 12 bases separating them. Here the CDR3 DNA reads TGTGCCAGCAGCGTAGAGGACAGTCGCCACGAGCAGTACTTC. It translates to CASSVEDSRHEQYF. Variable domain in full (rest from reference TRBV9 and TRBJ2-7): DSGVTQTPKHLITATGQRVTLRCSPRSGDLSVYWYQQSLDQGLQFLIQYYNGEERAKGNILERFSAQQFPDLHSELNLSSLELGDSALYFCASSVEDSRHEQYFGPGTRLTVT.

This clonotype was counted ten times or more. The V and J genes are TRBV6-5 and TRBJ2-7, with D perhaps given as TRBD1 or TRBD2 (5 bases each). The germline gives CDR1 MNHEY, CDR2 SVGAGI. Trimming left V 0 bases short and J 0 bases short, with 9 bases between. The CDR3 is 15 residues long. CDR3 DNA: TGTGCCAGCAGTTACTCCAGGGACGTCTCCTACGAGCAGTACTTC. Translating gives CASSYSRDVSYEQYF.

The CDR3 DNA reads TGCGCCAGCAGCTTGGTAGCGCAGCAGGGAGAGACCCAGTACTTC. Amino acid sequence: CASSLVAQQGETQYF. The chain has TRBV5-1 and TRBJ2-5; D is tentatively TRBD1 or TRBD2 (5 bases each). V was pared by 0 bases and J by 4 bases, with 13 bases between. Germline V gives CDR1 SGHRS, CDR2 YFSETQ. The CDR3 is made up of 15 amino acids.

V usage is TRBV28 and J usage is TRBJ1-5, with 8 bases aligning to TRBD1. Trimming took 2 bases from V and 2 from J; bases not matched to a gene: 5. Germline CDR1 is MDHEN and CDR2 is SYDVKM. This CDR3 spans 16 amino acids. The CDR3 sequence is CASSLVTGVGNQPQHF. CDR3 nucleotide sequence: TGTGCCAGCAGTTTAGTGACAGGGGTCGGCAATCAGCCCCAGCATTTT.

J is TRBJ2-1 and V is TRBV19; D may be TRBD2 (6 bases). In germline, CDR1 is LNHDA, CDR2 SQIVND (reference sequence). Trimming pared 9 bases from V and 3 bases from J, leaving 18 bases between. The CDR3 is made up of 15 amino acids. DNA of the CDR3: TGTGCCAGCTTGGACCGACCGGAGGGCTACAATGAGCAGTTCTTC. It codes for CASLDRPEGYNEQFF.

The V call is TRBV4-1, the J call TRBJ2-7; maybe TRBD1 (6 bases). V lost 3 bases to trimming and J lost 3 bases, with 12 bases between them. The CDR3 spans 14 residues. Germline V CDR1 and CDR2: MGHRA, YSYEKL. The CDR3 loop is CASSQENRVYEQYF. DNA for the CDR3: TGCGCCAGCAGCCAGGAAAACAGGGTCTACGAGCAGTACTTC.

Only one count was recorded for this clonotype. This could be a read error, since a much larger clone is one nucleotide away. The chain carries TRBV10-1 and TRBJ1-6; D gene unclear. Per the germline V gene, CDR1 is WNHNN and CDR2 is SYGVQD (reference sequence). The CDR3 runs 13 residues. V was pared by 8 bases and J by 3 bases, with 8 bases between. The CDR3 region has the DNA TGCGCCAGCCAGGACGGCTATAATTCACCCCTCCACTTT. Protein product: CASQDGYNSPLHF.

The CDR3 reads CAWSFEGTNTEAFF. The CDR3 DNA follows: TGTGCCTGGAGTTTCGAGGGGACGAACACTGAAGCTTTCTTT. This sequence joins TRBV30 and TRBJ1-1; tentative D call: TRBD1 (5 bases). The CDR3 consists of 14 residues. Germline V CDR1 and CDR2: GTSNPN, SVGIG (reference sequence). V shed 2 bases and J shed 1 base, with 11 bases lying between them.

This chain connects TRBV6-1 to TRBJ2-3; tentatively, D is TRBD1 or TRBD2 (6 bases each). This CDR3 comprises 14 residues. Trimming took off 6 bases at V and 12 bases at J, with 22 bases between the two ends. Germline CDR1 reads MNHNS; CDR2 reads SASEGT. DNA for the CDR3: TGTGCCAGCAGATTAACAGCGGGCGGGACATCCCAGTATTTT. It specifies CASRLTAGGTSQYF.